This T cell receptor beta chain derives from a study of control samples from healthy donors and cancer patients. The data were produced by immunoSEQ multiplex PCR, yet TCRdb's version contains in-frame clones alone and is incomplete. The sample carries 150,000 to 200,000 clones, around nine tenths recorded once. Trimming removed 5 bases from V and 4 bases from J; junction bases left unmatched: 4. The CDR3 runs to 14 residues. CDR1 is SGHAT, CDR2 FQDESV, per germline (reference sequence). The sequence was collected from a man aged 25-45 years in good health. Sequencing input: blood. V usage is TRBV11-1 and J usage is TRBJ2-4; 8 bases align to TRBD1. In DNA, the CDR3 is TGTGCCAGCAGCCCCCGGGACAGGAAAAACATTCAGTACTTC. This translates into CASSPRDRKNIQYF.